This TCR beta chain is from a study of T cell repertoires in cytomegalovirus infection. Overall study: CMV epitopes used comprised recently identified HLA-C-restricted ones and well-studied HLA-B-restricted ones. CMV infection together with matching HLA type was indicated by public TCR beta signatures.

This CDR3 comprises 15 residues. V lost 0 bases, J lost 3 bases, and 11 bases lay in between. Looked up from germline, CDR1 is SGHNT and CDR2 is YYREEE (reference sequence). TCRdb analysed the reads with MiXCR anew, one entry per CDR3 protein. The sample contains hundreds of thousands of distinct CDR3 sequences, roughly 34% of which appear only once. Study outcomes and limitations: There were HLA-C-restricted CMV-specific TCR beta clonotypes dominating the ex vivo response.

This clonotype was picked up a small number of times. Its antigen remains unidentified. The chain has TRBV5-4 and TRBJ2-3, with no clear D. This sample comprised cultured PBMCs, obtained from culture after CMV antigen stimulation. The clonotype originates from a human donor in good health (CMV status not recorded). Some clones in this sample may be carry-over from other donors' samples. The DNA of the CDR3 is TGTGCCAGCAGCTTGGGTTGGAGCCCGACAGATACGCAGTATTTT. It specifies CASSLGWSPTDTQYF.